Listed below are T cell receptor beta chains from one sample, sequenced in a study of low-dose radiotherapy and immunotherapy resistance in tumors. MiXCR, run by TCRdb on the reads, gives a single entry per CDR3 protein. This table holds 55,000 to 65,000 distinct CDR3 sequences, less than 30% found once. Sequenced here: PBMCs, sampled before treatment. The receptors were sampled from a male donor with rectosigmoid adenocarcinoma. CDR3s include the opening cysteine and the closing phenylalanine or tryptophan. The D gene is left open where the match is weak. Size values are once, few and many counts, or a class for expanded clones, and some rows have none.

J: TRBJ2-1; V: TRBV10-3; length: 13; D: -; size: many; CDR3: CAIKGSSYNEQFF; DNA: TGTGCCATCAAGGGCAGCTCCTACAATGAGCAGTTCTTC
J: TRBJ1-1; V: TRBV12-5; length: 13; D: -; size: -; CDR3: CASATAFGVEAFF; DNA: TGTGCTAGTGCAACCGCCTTTGGGGTTGAAGCTTTCTTT
J: TRBJ2-7; V: TRBV11-3; length: 15; D: TRBD2; size: -; CDR3: CASSLGLASYNEQYF; DNA: TGTGCCAGCAGCTTAGGACTAGCGTCATACAATGAGCAGTACTTC
J: TRBJ2-3; V: TRBV3-1; length: 13; D: -; size: many; CDR3: CASSQQTSTTQYF; DNA: TGTGCCAGCAGCCAGCAGACTAGTACGACGCAGTATTTT
J: TRBJ2-5; V: TRBV13; length: 15; D: -; size: many; CDR3: CASSLIGGKGETQYF; DNA: TGTGCCAGCAGCCTTATTGGGGGGAAGGGGGAGACCCAGTACTTC
J: TRBJ2-1; V: TRBV28; length: 13; D: TRBD2; size: few; CDR3: CASRSAGGNEQFF; DNA: TGTGCCAGCAGGTCAGCGGGAGGGAATGAGCAGTTCTTC
J: TRBJ1-4; V: TRBV28; length: 15; D: -; size: -; CDR3: CASSSSWDPNEKLFF; DNA: TGTGCCAGCAGTTCCTCGTGGGACCCTAATGAAAAACTGTTTTTT
J: TRBJ1-1; V: TRBV14; length: 12; D: -; size: many; CDR3: CANRVGVTEAFF; DNA: TGTGCCAACAGGGTTGGTGTCACTGAAGCTTTCTTT
J: TRBJ1-4; V: TRBV4-3; length: 15; D: TRBD1; size: -; CDR3: CASSQAGTGNEKLFF; DNA: TGCGCCAGCAGCCAGGCCGGGACAGGGAATGAAAAACTGTTTTTT
J: TRBJ2-1; V: TRBV12-3/TRBV12-4; length: 18; D: TRBD2; size: many; CDR3: CASSSTHRGLAGSNEQFF; DNA: TGTGCCAGCAGTTCCACTCACAGGGGACTAGCGGGATCCAATGAGCAGTTCTTC
J: TRBJ2-3; V: TRBV7-2; length: 13; D: -; size: many; CDR3: CASKTYRGDTQYF; DNA: TGTGCCAGCAAAACTTATAGGGGGGATACGCAGTATTTT
J: TRBJ2-7; V: TRBV27; length: 14; D: -; size: -; CDR3: CASGLGGRIYEQYF; DNA: TGTGCCAGCGGGCTCGGCGGCAGAATTTACGAGCAGTACTTC
J: TRBJ2-3; V: TRBV7-2; length: 12; D: -; size: many; CDR3: CASSLQGATQYF; DNA: TGTGCCAGCAGCTTGCAGGGAGCTACGCAGTATTTT
J: TRBJ1-1; V: TRBV30; length: 14; D: -; size: many; CDR3: CAWYLDIYSTEAFF; DNA: TGTGCCTGGTATCTGGACATATATTCAACTGAAGCTTTCTTT
J: TRBJ1-4; V: TRBV7-2; length: 19; D: -; size: many; CDR3: CASSLRTGSGRPTNEKLFF; DNA: TGTGCCAGCAGCTTACGGACCGGTTCGGGCAGGCCAACTAATGAAAAACTGTTTTTT
J: TRBJ2-5; V: TRBV30; length: 15; D: TRBD1; size: many; CDR3: CAWSEGQGVQETQYF; DNA: TGTGCCTGGAGTGAAGGACAGGGAGTCCAAGAGACCCAGTACTTC
J: TRBJ2-1; V: TRBV19; length: 13; D: -; size: many; CDR3: CASSRGSYNEQFF; DNA: TGTGCCAGTAGCCGGGGATCCTACAATGAGCAGTTCTTC
J: TRBJ2-3; V: TRBV12-3/TRBV12-4; length: 14; D: -; size: many; CDR3: CASSFDLHTDTQYF; DNA: TGTGCCAGCAGCTTTGACCTACACACAGATACGCAGTATTTT
J: TRBJ2-7; V: TRBV11-3; length: 12; D: -; size: many; CDR3: CASSPDSYEQYF; DNA: TGTGCCAGCAGCCCGGACAGCTACGAGCAGTACTTC
J: TRBJ1-3; V: TRBV2; length: 13; D: -; size: many; CDR3: CASKQGSGNTIYF; DNA: TGTGCCAGTAAACAGGGTTCTGGAAACACCATATATTTT
J: TRBJ1-1; V: TRBV20-1; length: 14; D: -; size: many; CDR3: CSARPSALNTEAFF; DNA: TGCAGTGCGCGACCGTCGGCGTTGAACACTGAAGCTTTCTTT
J: TRBJ1-2; V: TRBV28; length: 13; D: TRBD1; size: many; CDR3: CASSRGYDYGYTF; DNA: TGTGCCAGCTCCAGGGGGTATGACTATGGCTACACCTTC
J: TRBJ2-1; V: TRBV28; length: 17; D: TRBD2; size: many; CDR3: CASNGYGLAGMRGSQFF; DNA: TGTGCCAGCAACGGGTACGGACTAGCGGGAATGAGGGGATCGCAGTTCTTC
J: TRBJ1-2; V: TRBV18; length: 15; D: -; size: once; CDR3: CASSSGTPQNYGYTF; DNA: TGTGCCAGCTCATCAGGGACACCGCAAAACTATGGCTACACCTTC
J: TRBJ1-3; V: TRBV11-2; length: 18; D: -; size: many; CDR3: CASSPLGVRSYSGNTIYF; DNA: TGTGCCAGCAGCCCCCTAGGGGTTAGATCGTACTCTGGAAACACCATATATTTT
J: TRBJ2-1; V: TRBV11-2; length: 14; D: -; size: many; CDR3: CASSSLLAGGEQFF; DNA: TGTGCCAGCAGCTCATTACTAGCTGGGGGTGAGCAGTTCTTC
J: TRBJ1-1; V: TRBV4-3; length: 16; D: TRBD1; size: -; CDR3: CASSHTQGSMNTEAFF; DNA: TGCGCCAGCAGCCATACACAGGGGTCGATGAACACTGAAGCTTTCTTT
J: TRBJ2-1; V: TRBV5-1; length: 17; D: -; size: -; CDR3: CASRMDRARASYNEQFF; DNA: TGCGCCAGCAGAATGGACCGCGCGAGGGCCTCCTACAATGAGCAGTTCTTC
J: TRBJ2-2; V: TRBV12-3/TRBV12-4; length: 12; D: -; size: many; CDR3: CASSFKGGELFF; DNA: TGTGCCAGCAGTTTTAAGGGCGGGGAGCTGTTTTTT
J: TRBJ1-4; V: TRBV6-6; length: 17; D: -; size: -; CDR3: CASSSTRTFATNEKLFF; DNA: TGTGCCAGCAGTTCCACCCGGACTTTTGCAACTAATGAAAAACTGTTTTTT
J: TRBJ2-7; V: TRBV6-2/TRBV6-3; length: 18; D: -; size: many; CDR3: CASSYQPFTWGSNYEQYF; DNA: TGTGCCAGCAGTTATCAACCCTTCACGTGGGGATCTAACTACGAGCAGTACTTC
J: TRBJ2-1; V: TRBV29-1; length: 13; D: TRBD2; size: many; CDR3: CSVRLAGSNEQFF; DNA: TGCAGCGTGCGACTAGCGGGCAGCAATGAGCAGTTCTTC
J: TRBJ2-2; V: TRBV3-1; length: 13; D: -; size: many; CDR3: CASSPRVSGELFF; DNA: TGTGCCAGCAGCCCCCGGGTAAGCGGGGAGCTGTTTTTT
J: TRBJ1-2; V: TRBV4-3; length: 12; D: -; size: many; CDR3: CASSQDLRTYTF; DNA: TGCGCCAGCAGCCAAGATCTCCGAACGTACACCTTC
J: TRBJ2-7; V: TRBV6-2/TRBV6-3; length: 14; D: -; size: many; CDR3: CASSYGPGNYEQYF; DNA: TGTGCCAGCAGTTACGGGCCGGGAAACTACGAGCAGTACTTC
J: TRBJ2-2; V: TRBV13; length: 13; D: -; size: many; CDR3: CASKRENTGELFF; DNA: TGTGCCAGCAAGAGGGAGAACACCGGGGAGCTGTTTTTT
J: TRBJ2-7; V: TRBV5-1; length: 13; D: -; size: many; CDR3: CASSLDGAYEQYF; DNA: TGCGCCAGCAGCTTGGACGGAGCCTACGAGCAGTACTTC
J: TRBJ2-2; V: TRBV12-2; length: 16; D: -; size: -; CDR3: CASRLAPFVDRGAVFF; DNA: -
J: TRBJ1-5; V: TRBV27; length: 17; D: -; size: many; CDR3: CASSLNVVGLMNQPQHF; DNA: TGTGCCAGCAGTCTCAATGTGGTTGGACTGATGAATCAGCCCCAGCATTTT
J: TRBJ2-6; V: TRBV28; length: 15; D: -; size: many; CDR3: CASSRSGSGANVLTF; DNA: TGTGCCAGCAGTAGATCCGGCTCTGGGGCCAACGTCCTGACTTTC
J: TRBJ1-3; V: TRBV12-3/TRBV12-4; length: 14; D: -; size: many; CDR3: CASSFSHSGNTIYF; DNA: TGTGCCAGCAGTTTTAGCCACTCTGGAAACACCATATATTTT
J: TRBJ2-2; V: TRBV6-2/TRBV6-3; length: 14; D: -; size: many; CDR3: CASSPGANTGELFF; DNA: TGTGCCAGCAGTCCCGGGGCCAACACCGGGGAGCTGTTTTTT
J: TRBJ2-2; V: TRBV12-3/TRBV12-4; length: 14; D: -; size: -; CDR3: CASSLSREGGELFF; DNA: TGTGCCAGCAGTTTATCCAGGGAAGGTGGGGAGCTGTTTTTT
J: TRBJ2-1; V: TRBV13; length: 15; D: TRBD2; size: -; CDR3: CASSHTSGSQQEQFF; DNA: TGTGCCAGCAGCCACACTAGCGGGAGTCAGCAGGAGCAGTTCTTC
J: TRBJ2-2; V: TRBV2; length: 14; D: TRBD1; size: -; CDR3: CASTGQGGTGELFF; DNA: TGTGCCAGCACTGGACAGGGGGGAACCGGGGAGCTGTTTTTT
J: TRBJ2-1; V: TRBV19; length: 16; D: TRBD2; size: many; CDR3: CASSIGQGLVYNEQFF; DNA: TGTGCCAGTAGTATAGGGCAAGGACTAGTCTACAATGAGCAGTTCTTC
J: TRBJ1-5; V: TRBV7-8; length: 16; D: TRBD1; size: many; CDR3: CASSLRQGRGTLPQHF; DNA: TGTGCCAGCAGCTTGAGACAGGGAAGGGGAACGTTGCCCCAGCATTTT
J: TRBJ2-7; V: TRBV7-8; length: 15; D: -; size: many; CDR3: CASSLFRGQGGEQYF; DNA: TGTGCCAGCAGCTTATTTCGAGGGCAGGGAGGCGAGCAGTACTTC
J: TRBJ1-2; V: TRBV3-1; length: 20; D: TRBD1; size: many; CDR3: CASSQFFPGGGQGALSGYTF; DNA: TGTGCCAGCAGCCAATTTTTCCCCGGCGGGGGACAGGGGGCGCTTAGTGGCTACACCTTC
J: TRBJ2-7; V: TRBV5-4; length: 12; D: TRBD1; size: few; CDR3: CASTGDSYEQYF; DNA: TGTGCCAGCACCGGGGACAGCTACGAGCAGTACTTC
J: TRBJ2-5; V: TRBV7-2; length: 11; D: -; size: many; CDR3: CASSLKETQYF; DNA: TGTGCCAGCAGCTTAAAAGAGACCCAGTACTTC
J: TRBJ2-5; V: TRBV6-2/TRBV6-3; length: 13; D: -; size: many; CDR3: CATGRSHQETQYF; DNA: TGTGCCACCGGGCGAAGCCACCAAGAGACCCAGTACTTC
J: TRBJ2-5; V: TRBV6-5; length: 15; D: -; size: many; CDR3: CASSPPLASRETQYF; DNA: TGTGCCAGCAGTCCCCCCCTAGCGAGCAGGGAGACCCAGTACTTC
J: TRBJ1-2; V: TRBV11-2; length: 16; D: TRBD1; size: many; CDR3: CASSSTGTGANYGYTF; DNA: TGTGCCAGCAGCAGCACAGGGACAGGGGCTAACTATGGCTACACCTTC
J: TRBJ1-5; V: TRBV4-2; length: 14; D: -; size: many; CDR3: CASSQPTRGAPQHF; DNA: TGTGCCAGCAGCCAACCGACTCGGGGTGCGCCCCAGCATTTT
J: TRBJ1-1; V: TRBV28; length: 13; D: -; size: many; CDR3: CASEEGTGTEAFF; DNA: TGTGCCAGCGAAGAGGGGACGGGGACTGAAGCTTTCTTT
J: TRBJ2-1; V: TRBV4-3; length: 18; D: -; size: many; CDR3: CASSQATRGGRGLFQQFF; DNA: TGCGCCAGCAGCCAAGCCACTAGGGGGGGGAGGGGACTTTTTCAGCAGTTCTTC